This T cell receptor (beta chain) stems from a study of T-cell memory formation after mild COVID-19. Study as a whole: TCR clusters largely stayed donor specific. Findings of the study overall: Contracting CD8+ clones were enriched in EMRA, CD4+ mainly in CM and EM. Prior to infection, memory already included some responding clones, suggesting cross-reactive memory joined.

Each CDR3 protein is one row after TCRdb ran MiXCR on the 5' RACE reads. The sample shows 350,000 or so distinct CDR3 sequences, 21% of them seen only once. In the case of this clonotype: Its target is not known.

The CDR3 extends over 14 amino acids. Trimming shortened V by 5 bases and J by 4 bases, and 14 bases separated the two germline ends. The origin of this receptor is an adult woman who had mild COVID-19 (a few samples of this study predate the infection). Cell type and time point are not known. The J gene is TRBJ1-2, the V gene TRBV12-3 or TRBV12-4; no clear D. The specimen sequenced was PBMCs or a T cell subset sorted from them (not recorded which). CDR3 sequence: CASSQVALRYGYTF. CDR3 sequence (DNA): TGTGCCAGCAGTCAGGTGGCCCTACGCTATGGCTACACCTTC.